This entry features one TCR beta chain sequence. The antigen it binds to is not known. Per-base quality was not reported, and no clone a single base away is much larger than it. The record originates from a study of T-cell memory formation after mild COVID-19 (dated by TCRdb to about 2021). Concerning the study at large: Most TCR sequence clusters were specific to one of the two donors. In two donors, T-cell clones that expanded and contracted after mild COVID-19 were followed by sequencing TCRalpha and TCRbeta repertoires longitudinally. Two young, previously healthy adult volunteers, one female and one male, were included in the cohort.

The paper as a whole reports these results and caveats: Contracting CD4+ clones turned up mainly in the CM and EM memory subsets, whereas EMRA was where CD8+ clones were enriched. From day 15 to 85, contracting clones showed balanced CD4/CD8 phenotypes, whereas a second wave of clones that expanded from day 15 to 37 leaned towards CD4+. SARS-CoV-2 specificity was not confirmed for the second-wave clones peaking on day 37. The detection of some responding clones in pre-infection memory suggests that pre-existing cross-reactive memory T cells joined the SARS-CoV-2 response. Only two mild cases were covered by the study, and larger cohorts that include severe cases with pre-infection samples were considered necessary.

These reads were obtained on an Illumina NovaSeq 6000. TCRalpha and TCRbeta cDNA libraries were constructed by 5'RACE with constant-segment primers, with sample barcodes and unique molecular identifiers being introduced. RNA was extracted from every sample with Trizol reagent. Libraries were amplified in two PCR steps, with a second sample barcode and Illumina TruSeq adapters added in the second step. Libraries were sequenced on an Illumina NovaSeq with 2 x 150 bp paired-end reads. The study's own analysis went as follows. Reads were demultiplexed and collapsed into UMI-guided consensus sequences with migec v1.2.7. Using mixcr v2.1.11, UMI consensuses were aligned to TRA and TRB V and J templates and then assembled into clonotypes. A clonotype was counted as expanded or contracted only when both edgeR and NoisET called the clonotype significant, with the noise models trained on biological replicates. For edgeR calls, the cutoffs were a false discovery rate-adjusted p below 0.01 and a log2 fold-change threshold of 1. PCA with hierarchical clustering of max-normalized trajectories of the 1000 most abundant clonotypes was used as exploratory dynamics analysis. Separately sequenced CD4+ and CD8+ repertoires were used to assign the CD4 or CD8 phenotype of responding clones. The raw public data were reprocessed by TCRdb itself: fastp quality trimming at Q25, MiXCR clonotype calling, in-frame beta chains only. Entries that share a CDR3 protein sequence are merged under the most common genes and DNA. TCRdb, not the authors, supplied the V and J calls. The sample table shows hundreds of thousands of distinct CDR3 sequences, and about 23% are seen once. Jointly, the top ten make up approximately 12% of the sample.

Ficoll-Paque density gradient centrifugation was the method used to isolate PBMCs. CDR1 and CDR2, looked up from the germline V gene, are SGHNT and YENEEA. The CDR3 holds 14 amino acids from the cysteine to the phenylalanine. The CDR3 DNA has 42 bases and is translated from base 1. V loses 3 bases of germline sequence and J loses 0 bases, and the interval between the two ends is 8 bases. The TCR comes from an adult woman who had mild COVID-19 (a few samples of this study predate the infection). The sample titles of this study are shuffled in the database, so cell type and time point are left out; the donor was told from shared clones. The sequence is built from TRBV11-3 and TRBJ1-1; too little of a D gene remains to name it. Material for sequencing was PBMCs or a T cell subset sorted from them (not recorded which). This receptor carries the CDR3 CASSFRKVNTEAFF. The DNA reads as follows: TGTGCCAGCAGCTTCAGGAAGGTGAACACTGAAGCTTTCTTT.